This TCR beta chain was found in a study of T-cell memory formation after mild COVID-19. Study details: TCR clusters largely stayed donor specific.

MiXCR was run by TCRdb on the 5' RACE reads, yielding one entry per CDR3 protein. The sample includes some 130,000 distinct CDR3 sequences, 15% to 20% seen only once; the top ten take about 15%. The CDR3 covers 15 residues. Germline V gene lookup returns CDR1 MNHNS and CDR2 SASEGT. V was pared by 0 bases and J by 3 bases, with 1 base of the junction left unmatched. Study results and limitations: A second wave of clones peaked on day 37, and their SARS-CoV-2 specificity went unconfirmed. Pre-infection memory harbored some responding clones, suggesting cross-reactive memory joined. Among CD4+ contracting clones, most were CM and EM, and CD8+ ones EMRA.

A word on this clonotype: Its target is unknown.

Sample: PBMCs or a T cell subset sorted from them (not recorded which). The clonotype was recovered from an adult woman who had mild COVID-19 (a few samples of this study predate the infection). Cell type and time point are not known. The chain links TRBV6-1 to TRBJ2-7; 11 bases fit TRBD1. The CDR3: CASSEAGTGGYEQYF. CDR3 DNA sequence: TGTGCCAGCAGTGAAGCCGGGACAGGGGGCTACGAGCAGTACTTC.